The 17 T cell receptor beta chains listed next were all sequenced from one sample in a study of blood T cell repertoires in COVID-19. Measured with immunoSEQ multiplex PCR; TCRdb has only the in-frame clones, and not every one. The sample carries some 530,000 clones, approximately 90% recorded once. Sequencing was carried out using PBMCs or T cells enriched from blood (not recorded which). The receptors derive from a woman aged 60-75 years who had recovered from COVID-19.

The gene calls are TRBV30 and TRBJ1-5, with no clear D. Trimming cost V 5 bases and J 5 bases, with 13 bases left between them. Germline values: CDR1 GTSNPN, CDR2 SVGIG (reference sequence). There are 13 residues in the CDR3. Here the CDR3 reads CAWALSVDQPQHF. As DNA, the CDR3 is TGTGCCTGGGCCCTGAGTGTTGATCAGCCCCAGCATTTT.

The CDR3 bases are TGTGCCAGCAGCCCTTGGACAGGGGAAGCTTTCTTT. Protein product: CASSPWTGEAFF. The J gene is TRBJ1-1, the V gene TRBV7-9; 8 bases fit TRBD1. Germline V gene lookup returns CDR1 SEHNR and CDR2 FQNEAQ (reference sequence). This CDR3 contains 12 residues. Trimming cost V 5 bases and J 8 bases; bases outside gene matches: 4.

The rearrangement joins TRBV2 to TRBJ1-2; perhaps TRBD1 as D (6 bases). Trimming removed 6 bases from V and 3 bases from J, with 14 bases in between. The length of the CDR3 is 14 residues. Germline V gene data show CDR1 as SNHLY and CDR2 as FYNNEI. CDR3 region: CASRDSLGDYGYTF. Written as DNA, the CDR3 is TGTGCCAGCAGGGACAGTTTAGGTGACTATGGCTACACCTTC.

The gene calls are TRBV5-5 and TRBJ2-1; the match to TRBD1 covers 7 bases. Germline V gene lookup returns CDR1 SGHKS and CDR2 YYEKEE (reference sequence). V shed 4 bases, J shed 9 bases, and the junction held 4 bases outside the gene matches. The CDR3 is made up of 12 amino acids. CDR3: CASSRTGSEQFF. Written as DNA, the CDR3 is TGTGCCAGCAGCCGGACAGGAAGTGAGCAGTTCTTC.

The V and J genes are TRBV5-1 and TRBJ1-5, with D unclear. Trimming shortened V by 2 bases and J by 5 bases, and 8 bases separated the two germline ends. CDR3 size: 13 residues. Germline V gene sequence: CDR1 SGHRS, CDR2 YFSETQ. DNA for the CDR3: TGCGCCAGCAGCTTAAATCAGGATCAGCCCCAGCATTTT. It specifies CASSLNQDQPQHF.

Written as DNA, the CDR3 is TGTGCCAGCAGCCCGAGATCCGTCGGGGTTGGCACTGAAGCTTTCTTT. Protein: CASSPRSVGVGTEAFF. This rearrangement joins TRBV14 to TRBJ1-1, with D uncertain. The CDR3 consists of 16 residues. Germline lookup yields CDR1 SGHDN and CDR2 FVKESK. Trimming pared 4 bases from V and 4 bases from J, leaving 19 bases between. Full variable domain (remainder filled in from reference TRBV14 and TRBJ1-1): EAGVTQFPSHSVIEKGQTVTLRCDPISGHDNLYWYRRVMGKEIKFLLHFVKESKQDESGMPNNRFLAERTGGTYSTLKVQPAELEDSGVYFCASSPRSVGVGTEAFFGQGTRLTVV.

The J gene is TRBJ2-3, the V gene TRBV5-1; 7 positions match TRBD1. The CDR3 has 15 amino acids. J lost 8 bases, V lost 4 bases, and 13 bases had no gene match. Germline assignment: CDR1 SGHRS and CDR2 YFSETQ. DNA for the CDR3: TGCGCCAGCAGCCGGGACAGCGGCCGCATAGGTACGCAGTATTTT. Translated, it gives CASSRDSGRIGTQYF.

This chain joins TRBV15 and TRBJ1-1; D remains ambiguous. V was clipped by 1 base and J by 1 base, with 13 bases between them. The germline gives CDR1 LNHNV, CDR2 YYDKDF (reference sequence). This CDR3 has 16 amino acids. The CDR3 region is CATSRAYPKPNTEAFF. CDR3 bases: TGTGCCACCAGCAGAGCATATCCTAAGCCGAACACTGAAGCTTTCTTT.

This sequence joins TRBV5-1 and TRBJ2-1; 15 nucleotides line up with TRBD2. Germline-derived CDR1 and CDR2 are SGHRS and YFSETQ. After removal of 4 bases from V and 0 bases from J, the junction contained 2 bases not matched to a gene. This CDR3 is built from 17 residues. The CDR3 DNA sequence: TGCGCCAGCAGCAGGACTAGCGGGGGGGCCTCCTACAATGAGCAGTTCTTC. This gives the protein CASSRTSGGASYNEQFF.

The chain has TRBV5-8 and TRBJ2-7, with 10 bases matching TRBD1. The CDR3 length is 14 residues. Germline CDR1 reads SGHTS; CDR2 reads YDEGEE. V dropped 3 bases and J dropped 8; count of bases not matched to a gene: 8. This CDR3 is CASSSGQGELKQYF. CDR3 coding DNA: TGTGCCAGCAGCTCAGGACAGGGGGAATTGAAGCAGTACTTC.

The V and J genes are TRBV6-1 and TRBJ1-2; TRBD1 is a possible D gene (6 bases). Germline-derived CDR1 and CDR2 are MNHNS and SASEGT. CDR3 size: 14 residues. Trimming pared 1 base from V and 6 bases from J, leaving 12 bases between. The CDR3 loop is CASSEGDRSDGYTF. The CDR3 DNA follows: TGTGCCAGCAGTGAAGGTGACAGGTCTGATGGCTACACCTTC.

The V gene is TRBV14, the J gene TRBJ2-1; tentative D call: TRBD1 (6 bases). Germline V gives CDR1 SGHDN, CDR2 FVKESK. There are 17 residues in the CDR3. The ends were cut back, 1 base at V and 1 base at J, with 14 bases in the middle. The CDR3 DNA reads TGTGCCAGCAGCCAAGTAGTTGGAAGGGGGTCCTACAATGAGCAGTTCTTC. Translated: CASSQVVGRGSYNEQFF.

The chain employs TRBV10-3 and TRBJ1-1; 9 nucleotides line up with TRBD1. J lost 0 bases, V lost 3 bases, and 5 bases had no gene match. CDR1 is ENHRY and CDR2 is SYGVKD in the germline V gene. The CDR3 spans 16 residues. This chain's CDR3 is CAISDPTGGVNTEAFF. CDR3 nucleotide sequence: TGTGCCATCAGTGACCCGACAGGGGGAGTGAACACTGAAGCTTTCTTT.

The rearrangement links TRBV20-1 to TRBJ1-5; D perhaps matches TRBD1 (5 bases). V was clipped by 3 bases and J by 7 bases, with 13 bases between them. The CDR3 extends over 13 amino acids. Germline values: CDR1 DFQATT, CDR2 SNEGSKA (reference sequence). CDR3 sequence: CSASEGQGQPQHF. DNA of the CDR3: TGCAGTGCTAGTGAGGGGCAGGGACAGCCCCAGCATTTT.

The chain has TRBV7-9 and TRBJ2-5; a possible D gene is TRBD2 (5 bases). Germline V gene data show CDR1 as SEHNR and CDR2 as FQNEAQ (reference sequence). CDR3 size: 14 residues. The V and J ends lost 5 bases and 7 bases respectively, with 17 bases between them. The CDR3 DNA reads TGTGCCAGCAGCACCCGACTACCCGGCGGGACCCAGTACTTC. It codes for CASSTRLPGGTQYF.

In nucleotides, the CDR3 is TGTGCCACCAGGGACAATGAAGGAGACACTGAAGCTTTCTTT. This encodes CATRDNEGDTEAFF. The chain couples TRBV24-1 to TRBJ1-1; TRBD1 might be the D (5 bases). Trimming pared 7 bases from V and 3 bases from J, leaving 14 bases between. Germline V CDR1 and CDR2: KGHDR, SFDVKD. This CDR3 is 14 amino acids long.

The chain joins TRBV6-5 to TRBJ1-2; a possible D gene is TRBD1 (5 bases). Trimming removed 6 bases at V and 5 bases at J, with 19 bases between. From germline, CDR1 is MNHEY and CDR2 SVGAGI. The CDR3 sequence is 15 residues long. The CDR3 DNA is TGTGCCAGCAGGCACGGGACGGTGGGGGGATATGGCTACACCTTC. Its protein is CASRHGTVGGYGYTF.